These 11 T cell receptor beta chains came from one sample sequenced in a study of T cell responses to AZD1222 COVID-19 vaccine (dated by TCRdb to the early 2020s). To prepare the library, the immunoSEQ multiplex PCR assay was applied. This immuneACCESS table, as held by TCRdb, lists in-frame sequences with V and J called but not all clones. Of the missing ones, under half trace to an unresolved V gene in checked studies; the others have no known cause. The sample table lists nearly 110,000 clones, approximately 89% of them with a count of one. The ten largest clones capture 22% of the sample. In the paper's terms, the time point label means: baseline before first vaccination. This specimen was peripheral blood, taken on day 0 of AZD1222 vaccination. The source of these receptors is an adult in good health.

The chain employs TRBV30 and TRBJ1-2, with D possibly matching TRBD1 (6 bases). The germline V gene encodes CDR1 GTSNPN and CDR2 SVGIG (reference sequence). With 2 bases removed from V and 11 bases from J, the gap between germline ends came to 9 bases. There are 10 residues in the CDR3. The CDR3 loop reads CAWSPGAYTF. CDR3 sequence (DNA): TGTGCCTGGAGTCCAGGGGCTTACACCTTC.

The V call is TRBV5-4, the J call TRBJ2-2; TRBD1 matches 7 bases. The CDR3 length is 15 residues. With V trimmed by 0 bases and J by 6 bases, 5 bases remained unmatched. Germline V gene data show CDR1 as SGHNT and CDR2 as YYREEE (reference sequence). CDR3 DNA sequence: TGTGCCAGCAGCTTGGGACCACAGGGGTCCGGGGAGCTGTTTTTT. It codes for CASSLGPQGSGELFF.

This sequence joins TRBV18 and TRBJ2-5; D gene ambiguous. CDR1 is KGHSH, CDR2 LQKENI, per germline. The CDR3 totals 16 residues. Trimming cost V 4 bases and J 2 bases, with 17 bases left between them. The CDR3 coding sequence is TGTGCCAGCTCACGGGTCACACGGCAAACTCAAGAGACCCAGTACTTC. It is translated as CASSRVTRQTQETQYF.

For the CDR3, the DNA is TGCACCAGCAGCCAAGACAACCGACTAGCGGGGACTGAGCAGTTCTTC. Protein: CTSSQDNRLAGTEQFF. V gene TRBV1 combines with J gene TRBJ2-1; the D segment call TRBD2 is taken from the table without a DNA check. TRBV1 is a known pseudogene. The length of the CDR3 is 16 residues.

The chain links TRBV4-1 to TRBJ2-5, with D perhaps being TRBD1 or TRBD2 (6 bases each). Per the germline V gene, CDR1 is MGHRA and CDR2 is YSYEKL. The V and J ends lost 5 bases and 1 base respectively, with 35 bases between them. CDR3 length: 22 residues. The CDR3 reads CASSFRSRGASPTRTGQETQYF. The CDR3 region has the DNA TGCGCCAGCAGCTTTCGTTCTAGGGGGGCGAGCCCAACAAGAACTGGCCAAGAGACCCAGTACTTC.

The V and J genes are TRBV5-1 and TRBJ2-7; 7 nucleotides align to TRBD1. Germline V CDR1 and CDR2: SGHRS, YFSETQ. The CDR3 length is 15 residues. V lost 1 base to trimming and J lost 5 bases; unmatched junction nucleotides: 9. The CDR3 coding sequence is TGCGCCAGCAGCTTGCTCGGCAGGGGGTATGACGAGCAGTACTTC. It encodes CASSLLGRGYDEQYF.

The V and J genes are TRBV7-8 and TRBJ2-2; D may be TRBD2 (6 bases). The CDR3 contains 15 residues. Germline loops: CDR1 SGHVS, CDR2 FQNEAQ. V was cut by 1 base and J by 6 bases, with 12 bases left in between. CDR3 region: CASSLGRVAPGELFF. The CDR3, as DNA: TGTGCCAGCAGCTTAGGGAGGGTGGCCCCCGGGGAGCTGTTTTTT.

This clone occurred once. The genes are TRBV10-1 and TRBJ2-3, with TRBD1 matching over 10 bases. V was clipped by 3 bases and J by 2 bases; unmatched bases: 5. The germline V gene encodes CDR1 WNHNN and CDR2 SYGVQD (reference sequence). This CDR3 contains 16 residues. CDR3 region: CASSDLTGGNTDTQYF. DNA for the CDR3: TGCGCCAGCAGTGACCTGACAGGGGGCAACACAGATACGCAGTATTTT.

This rearrangement joins TRBV29-1 to TRBJ1-2, with D perhaps TRBD1 (5 bases). The germline V and J ends were trimmed by 5 bases and 0 bases, with 10 bases remaining between them. Per the germline V gene, CDR1 is SQVTM and CDR2 is ANQGSEA. The CDR3 covers 13 residues. CDR3: CSVREGTNYGYTF. The CDR3 DNA sequence: TGCAGCGTTCGGGAGGGGACTAACTATGGCTACACCTTC. Full variable domain (rest looked up from reference TRBV29-1 and TRBJ1-2): SAVISQKPSRDICQRGTSLTIQCQVDSQVTMMFWYRQQPGQSLTLIATANQGSEATYESGFVIDKFPISRPNLTFSTLTVSNMSPEDSSIYLCSVREGTNYGYTFGSGTRLTVV.

The V and J genes are TRBV30 and TRBJ2-5; D unclear. CDR1 and CDR2 (germline): GTSNPN, SVGIG (reference sequence). The V end lost 5 bases, the J end lost 3 bases, and 10 bases lay between the germline ends. This CDR3 contains 12 residues. CDR3: CAWLKNEETQYF. The CDR3 bases are TGTGCCTGGCTCAAGAACGAAGAGACCCAGTACTTC.

The chain links TRBV5-6 to TRBJ1-6; D perhaps matches TRBD1 (5 bases). CDR1 and CDR2 (germline): SGHDT, YYEEEE. CDR3 size: 18 residues. The V and J ends lost 3 bases and 0 bases respectively, with 16 bases between them. The CDR3 loop reads CASSSPRTSISYNSPLHF. The CDR3 DNA follows: TGTGCCAGCAGCTCTCCCCGGACATCTATCTCCTATAATTCACCCCTCCACTTT.